The 10 T cell receptor beta chains presented below share a single source sample, sequenced in a study of identical twins. TCRdb redid the calling of the 5' RACE reads with MiXCR, one entry per CDR3 protein. The repertoire holds about 660,000 distinct CDR3 sequences, with more than 6.5% as singletons. The same specimen was also included in a second study, on yellow fever vaccine responses in identical twins.

The sample taken for sequencing was PBMCs. These receptors were collected from a woman aged 18-29 years in good health.

This clonotype has more than one count but fewer than ten. The chain links TRBV5-1 to TRBJ2-3, with D tentatively TRBD2 (7 bases). V was cut by 4 bases and J by 3 bases, with 15 bases left in between. There are 15 residues in the CDR3. Germline-derived CDR1 and CDR2 are SGHRS and YFSETQ. The CDR3 bases are TGCGCCAGCAGCCCCCAGGGGACTAAGACAGATACGCAGTATTTT. Amino acid sequence: CASSPQGTKTDTQYF. The full variable domain, its missing parts supplied by reference TRBV5-1 and TRBJ2-3, is KAGVTQTPRYLIKTRGQQVTLSCSPISGHRSVSWYQQTPGQGLQFLFEYFSETQRNKGNFPGRFSGRQFSNSRSEMNVSTLELGDSALYLCASSPQGTKTDTQYFGPGTRLTVL.

This sequence joins TRBV12-3 or TRBV12-4 and TRBJ1-2; D is unclear. V was shortened by 2 bases and J by 8 bases, with 12 bases between the two germline ends. The CDR3 consists of 13 residues. In nucleotides, the CDR3 is TGTGCCAGCAGTTTATTAGGGTACGGGGGCTACACCTTC. This translates into CASSLLGYGGYTF.

This clonotype was seen repeatedly, ten times or more. V is TRBV4-2 and J is TRBJ2-2; 9 nucleotides match TRBD1. Looked up from germline, CDR1 is LGHNA and CDR2 is YNFKEQ. V was pared by 3 bases and J by 1 base, with 3 bases of the junction left unmatched. This CDR3 contains 16 residues. This CDR3 is CASSQGTGQNTGELFF. The CDR3 nucleotides read TGTGCCAGCAGCCAGGGGACAGGGCAGAACACCGGGGAGCTGTTTTTT.

This clonotype was recorded at least ten times. The chain links TRBV7-2 to TRBJ2-5; TRBD1 matches at 7 bases. Trimming at V came to 5 bases and at J to 1 base, leaving 7 bases not matched to a gene. CDR1 SGHTA and CDR2 FQGNSA come from the germline V gene. This CDR3 has 15 amino acids. CDR3 DNA sequence: TGTGCCAGCAGCACCAGGACAGGACCCCAAGAGACCCAGTACTTC. Amino acids: CASSTRTGPQETQYF.

At least ten counts were recorded for this clonotype. V gene TRBV5-1 combines with J gene TRBJ1-2; the D is unclear. Trimming cost V 0 bases and J 4 bases, with 10 bases left between them. Germline V gives CDR1 SGHRS, CDR2 YFSETQ. The CDR3 contains 14 residues. The chain's CDR3 is CASSLETSIYGYTF. CDR3 in DNA: TGCGCCAGCAGCTTGGAGACGTCGATCTATGGCTACACCTTC. Full variable domain (rest looked up from reference TRBV5-1 and TRBJ1-2): KAGVTQTPRYLIKTRGQQVTLSCSPISGHRSVSWYQQTPGQGLQFLFEYFSETQRNKGNFPGRFSGRQFSNSRSEMNVSTLELGDSALYLCASSLETSIYGYTFGSGTRLTVV.

This clonotype has just a few counts. The chain has TRBV20-1 and TRBJ1-5; the D gene is possibly TRBD1 (6 bases). The CDR3 totals 13 residues. Trimming removed 5 bases at V and 3 bases at J, with 11 bases between. Per germline, CDR1 DFQATT and CDR2 SNEGSKA (reference sequence). CDR3 residues: CSAERTANQPQHF. The DNA of the CDR3 is TGCAGTGCTGAGCGGACAGCCAATCAGCCCCAGCATTTT.

This clonotype has a handful of counts. For the CDR3, the DNA is TGTGCCAGCAGCCACCAGGGACAGGGACACCATGCAACTAATGAAAAACTGTTTTTT. Translating it yields CASSHQGQGHHATNEKLFF. The V and J genes are TRBV11-1 and TRBJ1-4; 9 bases are a match to TRBD1. Trimming cost V 5 bases and J 0 bases; bases outside gene matches: 13. The CDR3 spans 19 residues. CDR1 is SGHAT, CDR2 FQDESV, per germline (reference sequence).

This clonotype was recorded a few times. The chain joins TRBV5-1 to TRBJ2-2; no clear D. This CDR3 has 14 amino acids. Germline loops: CDR1 SGHRS, CDR2 YFSETQ. V was clipped by 6 bases and J by 6 bases, with 15 bases between them. The CDR3 coding sequence is TGCGCCAGCATGCTAGGTCGCGAGGCCGGGGAGCTGTTTTTT. This sequence encodes CASMLGREAGELFF.

The V and J genes are TRBV27 and TRBJ1-5; D not certain. Germline V gene lookup returns CDR1 MNHEY and CDR2 SMNVEV (reference sequence). This CDR3 has 16 amino acids. Trimming cost V 6 bases and J 0 bases, with 15 bases left between them. In DNA form, the CDR3 reads TGTGCCAGCAGCCTAACCAGCGTTTATAGCAATCAGCCCCAGCATTTT. Translating gives CASSLTSVYSNQPQHF.

V is TRBV7-2 and J is TRBJ2-7; no clear D. Between the trimmed V and J ends, which lost 1 base and 2 bases, there was a span of 12 bases. CDR1 and CDR2 from the germline V gene are SGHTA and FQGNSA. The CDR3 length is 15 residues. The CDR3 bases are TGTGCCAGCAGCTTAGGAACTTTCCAAACCTACGAGCAGTACTTC. This codes for CASSLGTFQTYEQYF. Full variable domain (outside the CDR3, taken from reference TRBV7-2 and TRBJ2-7): GAGVSQSPSNKVTEKGKDVELRCDPISGHTALYWYRQSLGQGLEFLIYFQGNSAPDKSGLPSDRFSAERTGGSVSTLTIQRTQQEDSAVYLCASSLGTFQTYEQYFGPGTRLTVT.